The 26 T cell receptor beta chains presented below share a single source sample, sequenced in a study of OX40 agonist ivuxolimab in advanced cancers. The data were produced by immunoSEQ multiplex PCR, yet TCRdb's version contains in-frame clones alone and is incomplete. The table lists about 27,000 clones, 85% of them singletons. The source was CD4+ or CD8+ T cells sorted from blood, collected in a trial of the OX40 agonist ivuxolimab. The source of these receptors is an adult with an advanced solid tumor such as melanoma, head and neck, liver or kidney cancer.

Note on this clone: The junction does not match germline at one end; this may be a read error. The chain couples TRBV7-7 to TRBJ1-4, with D possibly TRBD1 on 6 matching bases. The CDR3 is made up of 15 amino acids. Germline V gives CDR1 SSHAT, CDR2 FNYEAQ (reference sequence). The CDR3 DNA reads as TGTGCTAGCAGTAAAACACAGGGTCTTAATGAAAAACTGTTTTTT. This sequence encodes CASSKTQGLNEKLFF.

This chain joins TRBV19 and TRBJ2-7, with 8 bases identical to TRBD1. This CDR3 spans 14 amino acids. The germline V gene has CDR1 LNHDA and CDR2 SQIVND (reference sequence). J gave up 3 bases and V 9 bases, and 10 bases lay outside the gene matches. The CDR3 protein is CASSVSGGVYEQYF. The CDR3 nucleotides read TGTGCCAGCAGCGTTTCAGGGGGCGTCTACGAGCAGTACTTC. The full variable domain, rest sourced from reference TRBV19 and TRBJ2-7, is DGGITQSPKYLFRKEGQNVTLSCEQNLNHDAMYWYRQDPGQGLRLIYYSQIVNDFQKGDIAEGYSVSREKKESFPLTVTSAQKNPTAFYLCASSVSGGVYEQYFGPGTRLTVT.

This clone has just one count. The chain joins TRBV30 to TRBJ1-1; the D is unclear. The CDR3 sequence is 13 residues long. V lost 3 bases and J 4 bases, leaving 12 bases between the germline ends. Germline CDR1 is GTSNPN and CDR2 is SVGIG (reference sequence). The CDR3: CAWSLGPGTEAFF. The CDR3 DNA is TGTGCCTGGAGCTTAGGGCCGGGCACTGAAGCTTTCTTT.

CDR3 in DNA: TGTGCCAGCAGTGAAGTCATCCTTCAGTACTTC. Its protein product is CASSEVILQYF. V and J are TRBV6-1 and TRBJ2-4; the D is unclear. There are 11 residues in the CDR3. In germline, CDR1 is MNHNS, CDR2 SASEGT. V gave up 1 base and J gave up 11 bases, with 6 bases separating them.

The chain uses TRBV9 and TRBJ2-7; 7 nucleotides line up with TRBD1. Germline V gene data show CDR1 as SGDLS and CDR2 as YYNGEE. V was pared by 3 bases and J by 3 bases, with 18 bases of the junction left unmatched. CDR3 length: 18 amino acids. CDR3 in amino acids: CASSAPGQSVILLYEQYF. CDR3 nucleotide sequence: TGTGCCAGCAGCGCTCCGGGACAGTCCGTAATTCTACTCTACGAGCAGTACTTC. The variable domain in full, completed from reference TRBV9 and TRBJ2-7, reads DSGVTQTPKHLITATGQRVTLRCSPRSGDLSVYWYQQSLDQGLQFLIQYYNGEERAKGNILERFSAQQFPDLHSELNLSSLELGDSALYFCASSAPGQSVILLYEQYFGPGTRLTVT.

This chain joins TRBV6-5 and TRBJ1-6, with D possibly TRBD1 on 5 matching bases. Germline V gives CDR1 MNHEY, CDR2 SVGAGI. V lost 8 bases and J lost 8, with 13 bases in between. The CDR3 is 13 amino acids. The CDR3 protein is CASRDGDYSPLHF. CDR3 DNA sequence: TGTGCCAGCCGGGACGGCGATTATTCACCCCTCCACTTT.

This rearrangement joins TRBV28 to TRBJ1-5; maybe TRBD1 (5 bases). CDR3 length: 15 amino acids. Per the germline V gene, CDR1 is MDHEN and CDR2 is SYDVKM. Trimming shortened V by 6 bases and J by 0 bases, and 12 bases separated the two germline ends. CDR3 in amino acids: CASRGRGDSNQPQHF. The CDR3 DNA follows: TGTGCCAGCAGGGGACGGGGGGATAGCAATCAGCCCCAGCATTTT.

The chain recombines TRBV4-1 with TRBJ2-1, with TRBD1 matching over 9 bases. Germline CDR1 is MGHRA and CDR2 is YSYEKL. The junction had 9 bases not matched to a gene; V was cut back by 4 bases and J by 2 bases. This CDR3 is 17 amino acids long. CDR3 DNA: TGCGCCAGCAGCCTACAGATAGGGACAGGGCCCTACAATGAGCAGTTCTTC. Translated, it gives CASSLQIGTGPYNEQFF.

The chain links TRBV5-4 to TRBJ1-4; TRBD1 is a possible D gene (5 bases). V was pared by 2 bases and J by 4 bases, with 9 bases between. Looked up from germline, CDR1 is SGHNT and CDR2 is YYREEE (reference sequence). The CDR3 extends over 14 amino acids. The CDR3 DNA is TGTGCCAGCAGCTTCGGGCAGGGTAATGAAAAACTGTTTTTT. Amino acids: CASSFGQGNEKLFF.

The chain joins TRBV9 to TRBJ2-3; 9 nucleotides line up with TRBD2. The germline gives CDR1 SGDLS, CDR2 YYNGEE. The CDR3 is 14 amino acids. Trimming took 3 bases from V and 2 from J; bases not matched to a gene: 1. CDR3 sequence: CASSASGATDTQYF. The CDR3 coding sequence is TGTGCCAGCAGCGCTAGCGGGGCCACAGATACGCAGTATTTT.

The genes are TRBV2 and TRBJ2-2; no definite D call. V dropped 3 bases and J dropped 6 bases, with 5 bases sitting between them. The CDR3 is 12 residues long. In germline, CDR1 is SNHLY, CDR2 FYNNEI. The CDR3 loop is CASSDSAGELFF. The CDR3, as DNA: TGTGCCAGCAGTGACTCCGCCGGGGAGCTGTTTTTT.

The chain couples TRBV5-5 to TRBJ1-2, with 9 bases fitting TRBD1. Germline values: CDR1 SGHKS, CDR2 YYEKEE (reference sequence). V was pared by 4 bases and J by 4 bases, with 11 bases of the junction left unmatched. This CDR3 is built from 16 residues. Here the CDR3 reads CASSDATGGAVYGYTF. CDR3 coding DNA: TGTGCCAGCAGCGACGCAACAGGGGGCGCGGTCTATGGCTACACCTTC.

CDR3 loop: CASSLNPRETQYF. The CDR3 DNA is TGTGCCAGCAGCTTAAATCCGAGAGAGACCCAGTACTTC. V is TRBV7-3 and J is TRBJ2-5, with D uncertain. Germline loops: CDR1 SGHTA, CDR2 FQGTGA. This CDR3 has 13 amino acids. V shed 1 base and J shed 4 bases, with 7 bases lying between them.

This clone was recorded once. The chain joins TRBV19 to TRBJ2-7; either TRBD1 or TRBD2 may supply D (8 bases each). The V gene lost 4 bases and the J gene lost 4 bases, with 17 bases spanning the gap. The germline V gene encodes CDR1 LNHDA and CDR2 SQIVND (reference sequence). CDR3 length: 15 amino acids. The CDR3 DNA follows: TGTGCCAGTAGTACGGGGGGGACAGGAACGTACGAGCAGTACTTC. Its protein product is CASSTGGTGTYEQYF.

The CDR3 protein is CASGLGLGESTEAFF. The CDR3 bases are TGTGCTAGTGGTTTGGGGTTGGGGGAGAGCACTGAAGCTTTCTTT. This chain joins TRBV12-5 and TRBJ1-1; TRBD1 might be the D (5 bases). This CDR3 is 15 amino acids long. The V gene lost 1 base and the J gene lost 4 bases, with 13 bases spanning the gap. The germline V gene encodes CDR1 LGHNT and CDR2 FRNRAP.

The chain has TRBV19 and TRBJ1-2; possibly TRBD1 for D (5 bases). This CDR3 is built from 14 residues. V lost 6 bases, J lost 7 bases, and 18 bases lay in between. In germline, CDR1 is LNHDA, CDR2 SQIVND (reference sequence). CDR3 sequence reads: CASSILLGTVGYTF. The DNA for the CDR3 is TGTGCCAGTAGCATCTTACTTGGGACGGTTGGCTACACCTTC.

A single count supports this clone. This chain connects TRBV11-2 to TRBJ2-5; D may be TRBD2 (6 bases). Trimming took 1 base from V and 3 from J, leaving 12 bases between them. The length of the CDR3 is 15 residues. Germline CDR1 is SGHAT and CDR2 is FQNNGV. In DNA form, the CDR3 reads TGTGCCAGCAGCTTAGTTAGAGGGGAGGAAGAGACCCAGTACTTC. This sequence encodes CASSLVRGEEETQYF.

In this sample, this clone turned up a few times. The chain has TRBV6-6 and TRBJ1-5, with unresolved D. Germline loops: CDR1 MNHNY, CDR2 SVGAGI (reference sequence). CDR3 length equals 13 residues. V lost 5 bases to trimming and J lost 7 bases, with 12 bases between them. As DNA, the CDR3 is TGTGCCAGCAGTACCGGGGAGGCACAGCCCCAGCATTTT. Translating gives CASSTGEAQPQHF.

J is TRBJ2-5 and V is TRBV15, with 7 bases aligning to TRBD2. V shed 2 bases and J 4 bases; nucleotides not matched to a gene: 10. The CDR3 has 16 amino acids. Germline V gene data show CDR1 as LNHNV and CDR2 as YYDKDF (reference sequence). CDR3 amino acids: CATSRTLAGDGETQYF. The CDR3 DNA reads as TGTGCCACCAGCAGAACCCTTGCGGGGGATGGAGAGACCCAGTACTTC.

The chain joins TRBV5-6 to TRBJ2-2, with D possibly matching TRBD2 (6 bases). Germline CDR1 and CDR2: SGHDT and YYEEEE. V was cut by 4 bases and J by 4 bases, with 17 bases left in between. The CDR3 has 16 residues. CDR3 protein: CASSPLKRELTGELFF. Here the CDR3 DNA reads TGTGCCAGCAGCCCCCTAAAACGGGAGCTCACCGGGGAGCTGTTTTTT.

The chain has TRBV5-5 and TRBJ2-7; 8 nucleotides agree with TRBD1. V dropped 4 bases and J dropped 3; count of bases not matched to a gene: 6. The length of the CDR3 is 14 residues. Looked up from germline, CDR1 is SGHKS and CDR2 is YYEKEE (reference sequence). CDR3 in amino acids: CASSLTGGGYEQYF. CDR3 coding DNA: TGTGCCAGCAGCCTTACAGGGGGAGGCTACGAGCAGTACTTC.

The rearrangement joins TRBV4-1 to TRBJ1-2; 12 bases are shared with TRBD1. The CDR3 covers 15 residues. Germline CDR1 reads MGHRA; CDR2 reads YSYEKL. The junction had 8 bases not matched to a gene; V was cut back by 8 bases and J by 4 bases. In nucleotides, the CDR3 is TGCGCCAGCGGGCCGGGACAGGGGGCGGGCTATGGCTACACCTTC. This encodes CASGPGQGAGYGYTF.

CDR3 region: CASSSLGGKDTQYF. The CDR3 coding sequence is TGTGCCAGCAGCTCCCTGGGGGGGAAAGATACGCAGTATTTT. The gene calls are TRBV7-9 and TRBJ2-3; 7 bases align to TRBD2. V trimming: 4 bases; J trimming: 5 bases; junction bases outside the gene matches: 6. The germline gives CDR1 SEHNR, CDR2 FQNEAQ (reference sequence). This CDR3 contains 14 residues.

The J gene is TRBJ2-1, the V gene TRBV4-3; D unresolved. CDR1 LGHNA and CDR2 YSLEER come from the germline V gene. V lost 4 bases and J 7 bases, leaving 17 bases between the germline ends. The CDR3 length is 15 residues. The CDR3 sequence is CASSPEEGIGNEQFF. In nucleotides, the CDR3 is TGCGCCAGCAGCCCAGAGGAAGGGATAGGGAATGAGCAGTTCTTC.

The rearrangement uses TRBV6-6 and TRBJ2-1, with 10 bases matching TRBD1. The CDR3 length is 14 residues. The germline V gene encodes CDR1 MNHNY and CDR2 SVGAGI (reference sequence). V gave up 3 bases and J gave up 7 bases; unmatched junction bases: 3. This CDR3 reads CASSYRTGGNEQFF. The CDR3, as DNA: TGTGCCAGCAGTTATCGGACAGGGGGGAATGAGCAGTTCTTC.

V usage is TRBV7-2 and J usage is TRBJ2-7, with D unresolved. CDR3 size: 13 residues. The germline V and J ends were trimmed by 5 bases and 0 bases, with 8 bases remaining between them. Per the germline V gene, CDR1 is SGHTA and CDR2 is FQGNSA. CDR3 in amino acids: CASSPTVSYEQYF. In nucleotides, the CDR3 is TGTGCCAGCAGCCCGACGGTCTCCTACGAGCAGTACTTC.